These T cell receptor beta chains were read from a single sample in a study of cytotoxic CD8 clonotypes in ibrutinib-treated CLL. Profiling relied on immunoSEQ multiplex PCR, and the TCRdb table lists in-frame clones only, not all of them. The sample consists of roughly 150,000 clones, 60% to 85% of them appearing once. The sample was PBMCs, taken after 24 months of ibrutinib treatment. The receptors derive from a human donor with chronic lymphocytic leukemia. CDR3s include the opening cysteine and the closing phenylalanine or tryptophan. Each record gives: J gene, V gene, CDR3 length, CDR3 protein.

TRBJ2-7,TRBV30,12,CAWSEGGYEQYF
TRBJ1-2,TRBV28,13,CASRVGGRLGYTF
TRBJ1-5,TRBV19,13,CASTDRAGQPQHF
TRBJ1-5,TRBV6-5,11,CASSYSQPQHF
TRBJ2-3,TRBV29-1,15,CSVVGSGGAGDTQYF
TRBJ1-1,TRBV5-1,12,CASGTGATEAFF
TRBJ2-5,TRBV19,13,CASSRDRQETQYF
TRBJ2-5,TRBV11-2,16,CASSPRGGAIQETQYF
TRBJ2-5,TRBV4-3,14,CASSQSGGQETQYF
TRBJ2-3,TRBV4-3,18,CASSQDEASGSWADTQYF
TRBJ2-1,TRBV9,13,CASTAGFGLEQFF
TRBJ1-4,TRBV5-6,18,CASAAGPLLSATNEKLFF
TRBJ2-2,TRBV9,16,CASTPGGGFNTGELFF
TRBJ2-7,TRBV2,14,CASAGGAPYYEQYF
TRBJ1-5,TRBV6-6,15,CASRGGDASNQPQHF
TRBJ2-5,TRBV19,14,CASSRSWGGETQYF
TRBJ2-1,TRBV11-2,17,CASSLLRADRAYNEQFF
TRBJ1-4,TRBV13,13,CASSHRTVEKLFF
TRBJ1-4,TRBV5-1,15,CASSLMTGREEKLFF
TRBJ2-2,TRBV10-3,16,CAIPTGGGSNTGELFF
TRBJ2-6,TRBV11-2,17,CASEWSRGYSGANVLTF
TRBJ2-7,TRBV19,12,CASSTGGHEQYF
TRBJ2-2,TRBV1,16,CTSSQAGGANTGELFF
TRBJ1-4,TRBV9,16,CASSVGVGAANEKLFF
TRBJ2-5,TRBV7-9,14,CASSPGTVEETQYF
TRBJ1-2,TRBV9,13,CASSVGQGDGYTF
TRBJ2-2,TRBV11-3,14,CASSLVRAGGELFF
TRBJ2-1,TRBV19,14,CASSRGTGVNEQFF
TRBJ2-7,TRBV30,13,CASLRTGPPEQYF
TRBJ1-3,TRBV5-1,15,CASSLRQVFGNTIYF
TRBJ2-1,TRBV21-1,11,CASSVRAGQFF
TRBJ2-7,TRBV5-1,13,CASSWEGGDEQYF
TRBJ2-7,TRBV6-5,14,CASSYSTRTYEQYF
TRBJ2-1,TRBV6-5,12,CASSWTYNEQFF
TRBJ1-2,TRBV7-2,14,CASSLGPGVDGYTF
TRBJ1-4,TRBV6-6,13,CASRGQPEEKLFF
TRBJ1-2,TRBV28,12,CASSSIDFGYTF
TRBJ1-2,TRBV2,14,CASSDWSTNYGYTF
TRBJ1-2,TRBV15,13,CATSRDALYGYTF
TRBJ1-2,TRBV28,12,CASSSQNYGYTF
TRBJ1-3,TRBV14,14,CASSQDSRGNTIYF
TRBJ1-1,TRBV11-3,15,CASSPGTGGSTEAFF
TRBJ2-7,TRBV30,11,CAWSVGVEQHF
TRBJ1-4,TRBV28,15,CASSPPGQHNEKLFF